This passage covers 4 T cell receptor beta chains from one sample sequenced in a study of identical twins. Each CDR3 protein is one row after TCRdb ran MiXCR on the 5' RACE reads. The data hold approximately 600,000 distinct CDR3 sequences, with 9.6% observed a single time. These data were likewise used in another study, on yellow fever vaccine responses in identical twins.

Sequences were obtained from PBMCs. These receptor sequences come from a young woman in good health.

This chain links TRBV24-1 with TRBJ2-1; 8 bases match TRBD2. With V trimmed by 5 bases and J by 8 bases, 10 bases remained unmatched. CDR1 and CDR2 from the germline V gene are KGHDR and SFDVKD. CDR3 length: 15 amino acids. The CDR3 DNA reads TGTGCCACCAGTGCGGGAGGGGCTTCTACACATGAGCAGTTCTTC. Its protein product is CATSAGGASTHEQFF.

This clonotype has ten or more counts. This sequence joins TRBV20-1 and TRBJ2-7; tentatively, D is TRBD2 (5 bases). The V gene lost 1 base and the J gene lost 0 bases, with 13 bases spanning the gap. This CDR3 is built from 15 residues. Germline V CDR1 and CDR2: DFQATT, SNEGSKA (reference sequence). CDR3 in amino acids: CSARALAQSSYEQYF. CDR3 nucleotide sequence: TGCAGTGCTAGAGCTCTAGCCCAAAGCTCCTACGAGCAGTACTTC.

The genes are TRBV7-9 and TRBJ2-7, with TRBD1 as a possible D gene (5 bases). Trimming left V 4 bases short and J 5 bases short, with 12 bases between. The CDR3 has 13 amino acids. The germline V gene has CDR1 SEHNR and CDR2 FQNEAQ (reference sequence). CDR3 sequence reads: CASSYRWRNEQYF. The CDR3 DNA reads TGTGCCAGCAGCTACAGGTGGCGAAACGAGCAGTACTTC. Based on the CDR3 plus reference TRBV7-9 and TRBJ2-7, the full variable domain is DTGVSQNPRHKITKRGQNVTFRCDPISEHNRLYWYRQTLGQGPEFLTYFQNEAQLEKSRLLSDRFSAERPKGSFSTLEIQRTEQGDSAMYLCASSYRWRNEQYFGPGTRLTVT.

This chain links TRBV7-2 with TRBJ2-2; the D gene is possibly TRBD2 (5 bases). Trimming stripped 5 bases from V and 7 bases from J, with 17 bases between. Germline loops: CDR1 SGHTA, CDR2 FQGNSA. The CDR3 runs 15 residues. The CDR3 here is CASSPSRGRSGELFF. The DNA for the CDR3 is TGTGCCAGCAGCCCCTCTCGAGGGCGTAGCGGGGAGCTGTTTTTT.